Below are 11 T cell receptor beta chains sequenced from a single sample in a study of blood T cell repertoires in COVID-19. Assay used: immunoSEQ multiplex PCR; TCRdb lists only in-frame clones, some missing. The data hold 59,000 or so clones, with 70% to 80% observed a single time. Sequenced material: peripheral blood. The receptors were sampled from a man aged 55 to 70 with acute or convalescent COVID-19.

Worth noting for this clone: At one of its ends the junction is not consistent with the germline gene, which may arise from a read error. CDR3 bases: TGTGCCAGCAGCTTAGGACTAGCGGGAGGCCCCGTCTTC. Residues: CASSLGLAGGPVF. The gene calls are TRBV5-6 and TRBJ2-1; TRBD2 aligns across 14 bases. Germline CDR1 SGHDT, CDR2 YYEEEE. The CDR3 is 13 amino acids.

The rearrangement links TRBV19 to TRBJ1-5; D uncertain. The V end was cut by 3 bases, the J end by 4 bases, with 10 bases between. Germline CDR1 LNHDA, CDR2 SQIVND (reference sequence). This CDR3 has 14 residues. The CDR3 spells CASSIFTGNQPQHF. The CDR3 DNA reads as TGTGCCAGTAGTATTTTTACTGGTAATCAGCCCCAGCATTTT. The whole variable domain, filled in from reference TRBV19 and TRBJ1-5, reads DGGITQSPKYLFRKEGQNVTLSCEQNLNHDAMYWYRQDPGQGLRLIYYSQIVNDFQKGDIAEGYSVSREKKESFPLTVTSAQKNPTAFYLCASSIFTGNQPQHFGDGTRLSIL.

V usage is TRBV4-3 and J usage is TRBJ2-1; D possibly corresponds to TRBD1 (5 bases). Germline values: CDR1 LGHNA, CDR2 YSLEER. The CDR3 is made up of 15 amino acids. V lost 0 bases and J lost 9, with 15 bases in between. CDR3 bases: TGCGCCAGCAGCCAAGAGGCAGTTCGCAGGGCTGAGCAGTTCTTC. Protein sequence: CASSQEAVRRAEQFF.

The V and J genes are TRBV30 and TRBJ2-3, with no clear D. Germline values: CDR1 GTSNPN, CDR2 SVGIG (reference sequence). The CDR3 extends over 12 amino acids. The V end lost 3 bases, the J end lost 2 bases, and 6 bases lay between the germline ends. The CDR3 protein is CAWSQSTDTQYF. The CDR3, as DNA: TGTGCCTGGAGCCAATCCACAGATACGCAGTATTTT.

This chain joins TRBV6-5 and TRBJ2-7, with 7 bases matching TRBD1. The CDR3 is 14 residues long. The germline V gene encodes CDR1 MNHEY and CDR2 SVGAGI. With 1 base clipped from V and 4 bases from J, the junction kept 4 bases outside the gene matches. The CDR3 loop reads CASSYLGQSYEQYF. CDR3 DNA: TGTGCCAGCAGTTACTTGGGACAGAGTTACGAGCAGTACTTC.

V and J are TRBV25-1 and TRBJ1-2, with TRBD1 matching over 7 bases. The germline gives CDR1 MGHDK, CDR2 SYGVNS. Unmatched junction bases numbered 10, after V lost 5 bases and J lost 4 bases. This CDR3 spans 15 amino acids. The CDR3 protein is CASSSLTGSPYGYTF. The CDR3 DNA follows: TGTGCCAGCAGTAGCCTGACAGGGTCGCCCTATGGCTACACCTTC.

This chain links TRBV2 with TRBJ2-7, with D maybe TRBD1 (6 bases). Germline V gives CDR1 SNHLY, CDR2 FYNNEI. The CDR3 sequence is 16 residues long. Trimming removed 0 bases from V and 4 bases from J, with 16 bases in between. In DNA, the CDR3 is TGTGCCAGCAGTGAAGCTCCGACCTACCAGGGGTACGAGCAGTACTTC. Amino acid sequence: CASSEAPTYQGYEQYF.

The chain has TRBV6-5 and TRBJ1-5; 7 nucleotides line up with TRBD1. CDR1 and CDR2 from the germline V gene are MNHEY and SVGAGI. The junction had 2 bases not matched to a gene; V was cut back by 2 bases and J by 1 base. This CDR3 contains 15 residues. The CDR3 DNA reads as TGTGCCAGCAGTTACAAGGGGGCGAGCAATCAGCCCCAGCATTTT. Its protein is CASSYKGASNQPQHF.

The chain uses TRBV5-1 and TRBJ2-7; the match to TRBD2 covers 7 bases. This CDR3 region has 14 residues. Germline lookup yields CDR1 SGHRS and CDR2 YFSETQ. After removal of 4 bases from V and 3 bases from J, the junction contained 7 bases not matched to a gene. CDR3 sequence (DNA): TGCGCCAGCAGCCCGACTAGCCTGAGCTACGAGCAGTACTTC. It translates to CASSPTSLSYEQYF. Using reference TRBV5-1 and TRBJ2-7 for the parts outside the CDR3, the full variable domain is KAGVTQTPRYLIKTRGQQVTLSCSPISGHRSVSWYQQTPGQGLQFLFEYFSETQRNKGNFPGRFSGRQFSNSRSEMNVSTLELGDSALYLCASSPTSLSYEQYFGPGTRLTVT.

A few counts support this clone. The chain carries TRBV4-3 and TRBJ1-1, with a tentative D call TRBD1 (5 bases). Trimming took 4 bases from V and 1 from J, leaving 16 bases between them. This CDR3 comprises 16 residues. From germline, CDR1 is LGHNA and CDR2 YSLEER. CDR3 sequence (DNA): TGCGCCAGCAGCCCCCAGGGTTGGGTGCGGAACACTGAAGCTTTCTTT. It specifies CASSPQGWVRNTEAFF.

This sequence joins TRBV27 and TRBJ2-3; D is possibly TRBD1 (9 bases). The V gene's germline CDR1 is MNHEY and CDR2 SMNVEV (reference sequence). Trimming took off 11 bases at V and 5 bases at J, with 20 bases between the two ends. This CDR3 is 14 amino acids long. The CDR3 region has the DNA TGTGCCGGGACTAGGGACAGGGTGCAAGATACGCAGTATTTT. This codes for CAGTRDRVQDTQYF.